These T cell receptor beta chains were read from a single sample in a study of shared clonotypes between healthy human individuals. The assay was immunoSEQ multiplex PCR, and TCRdb's table has in-frame clones only and misses some. Of approximately 1.5 million clones listed, about 98% are singletons. Sequences were obtained from naive CD4+ T cells sorted from blood. The receptor source for this set is a man aged 30-40 years in good health. Both conserved end residues are part of each CDR3. A D gene is named only where the DNA matches it firmly. A clone size is listed for some rows: how often the clone was seen (once, few, many), or a class if it is expanded.

CDR3 length,J gene,clone size,D gene,V gene,CDR3 protein,CDR3 DNA
15,TRBJ2-7,-,-,TRBV5-1,CASSQQVRGVYEQYF,TGCGCCAGCAGCCAACAGGTCAGGGGGGTCTACGAGCAGTACTTC
15,TRBJ2-7,-,-,TRBV2,CASSENRDVFYEQYF,TGTGCCAGCAGTGAGAACCGGGACGTATTCTACGAGCAGTACTTC
14,TRBJ2-7,-,-,TRBV7-9,CASSLLGGSYEQYF,TGTGCCAGCAGCTTATTAGGGGGCTCCTACGAGCAGTACTTC
13,TRBJ2-4,-,-,TRBV11-2,CASSSGQGNIQYF,TGTGCCAGCAGCTCCGGGCAGGGGAACATTCAGTACTTC
15,TRBJ1-4,-,-,TRBV5-6,CASSLYADLNEKLFF,TGTGCCAGCAGCTTGTACGCAGACCTTAATGAAAAACTGTTTTTT
14,TRBJ2-1,-,-,TRBV28,CASSLISLFYEQFF,TGTGCCAGCAGTTTGATCAGTCTTTTCTATGAGCAGTTCTTC
14,TRBJ2-7,-,-,TRBV6-5,CASSLGVANYEQYF,TGTGCCAGCAGCCTTGGGGTGGCTAACTACGAGCAGTACTTC
14,TRBJ2-1,-,-,TRBV18,CASSPQSGVNEQFF,TGTGCCAGCTCACCACAGTCAGGGGTCAATGAGCAGTTCTTC
17,TRBJ2-3,-,TRBD2,TRBV9,CASSVGRTSGSVDTQYF,TGTGCCAGCAGCGTAGGAAGGACTAGCGGGAGCGTAGATACGCAGTATTTT
15,TRBJ2-1,-,-,TRBV25-1,CASSGQLFSYNEQFF,TGTGCCAGCAGCGGACAGTTATTTTCCTACAATGAGCAGTTCTTC
12,TRBJ2-7,-,TRBD1,TRBV28,CASSADRVEQYF,TGTGCCAGCAGTGCGGACAGGGTCGAGCAGTACTTC
15,TRBJ2-7,once,TRBD2,TRBV6-5,CASSSGTSGIYEQYF,TGTGCCAGCAGTTCCGGGACTAGCGGGATCTACGAGCAGTACTTC
15,TRBJ2-7,-,-,TRBV7-9,CASSFPIADPYEQYF,TGTGCCAGCAGCTTTCCCATCGCTGACCCCTACGAGCAGTACTTC
13,TRBJ2-3,-,-,TRBV5-4,CASSLGGADTQYF,TGTGCCAGCAGCTTAGGGGGGGCAGATACGCAGTATTTT
15,TRBJ1-1,-,-,TRBV9,CASSASWRADTEAFF,TGTGCCAGCAGCGCATCCTGGAGGGCGGATACTGAAGCTTTCTTT
17,TRBJ2-1,-,TRBD1,TRBV7-7,CASSPRDRGRFVNEQFF,TGTGCCAGCAGCCCAAGGGACAGGGGTCGTTTTGTCAATGAGCAGTTCTTC
14,TRBJ1-2,-,-,TRBV2,CAQHGGDTGYGYTF,TGTGCCCAGCATGGGGGGGACACGGGCTATGGCTACACCTTC